This entry concerns a single TCR beta chain. Antigen: not known. With 60 Vbeta and 13 Jbeta primers, the PCR was carried out. Repertoires were generated with immunoSEQ multiplex PCR, while TCRdb's copy carries only in-frame clones and drops some. This table holds around 150,000 clones, roughly three quarters found once. The sample originates from a study of cytomegalovirus exposure and HLA in healthy donors. Per germline, CDR1 LNHDA and CDR2 SQIVND (reference sequence). V shed 5 bases and J 9 bases; nucleotides not matched to a gene: 8. The length of the CDR3 is 14 residues. The study, taken as a whole, reports: For most TCR sequences rarity was the rule, although some public TCRs occurred in many donors.

J is TRBJ2-1 and V is TRBV19; 9 bases fit TRBD1. The sequencing input was PBMCs. The TCR was taken from a man aged 18 to 35 in good health and CMV-seropositive. The CDR3 is CASSFQTGGGEQFF. The CDR3 coding sequence is TGTGCCAGTAGTTTCCAGACAGGGGGAGGTGAGCAGTTCTTC. Full variable domain (outside the CDR3, taken from reference TRBV19 and TRBJ2-1): DGGITQSPKYLFRKEGQNVTLSCEQNLNHDAMYWYRQDPGQGLRLIYYSQIVNDFQKGDIAEGYSVSREKKESFPLTVTSAQKNPTAFYLCASSFQTGGGEQFFGPGTRLTVL.